This TCR beta chain was recovered during a study of T cell responses to AZD1222 COVID-19 vaccine. Some clones are missing from TCRdb's copy, which holds only in-frame ones; the method was immunoSEQ multiplex PCR. The sample shows 150,000 to 190,000 clones, approximately 90% of them seen only once. Notes on this clone: Its antigen is not known.

Whole-study results and caveats: Repertoire collection took place solely once the T cell response had peaked. A reported finding is that nearly half of spike-specific TCRs target unmutated variant regions. Among those given AZD1222, only five or six were seropositive at baseline.

Germline V gives CDR1 MGHRA, CDR2 YSYEKL. V lost 4 bases, J lost 9 bases, and 10 bases lay in between. This CDR3 has 11 residues. Here the sequenced sample was peripheral blood, taken after recovery from COVID-19. The chain recombines TRBV4-1 with TRBJ2-7; D possibly matches TRBD1 or TRBD2 (6 bases each). The source of this sequence is an adult who had recovered from COVID-19. The CDR3 DNA sequence: TGCGCCAGCAGCCCGGGGGCAGGGCAGTACTTC. As protein: CASSPGAGQYF.